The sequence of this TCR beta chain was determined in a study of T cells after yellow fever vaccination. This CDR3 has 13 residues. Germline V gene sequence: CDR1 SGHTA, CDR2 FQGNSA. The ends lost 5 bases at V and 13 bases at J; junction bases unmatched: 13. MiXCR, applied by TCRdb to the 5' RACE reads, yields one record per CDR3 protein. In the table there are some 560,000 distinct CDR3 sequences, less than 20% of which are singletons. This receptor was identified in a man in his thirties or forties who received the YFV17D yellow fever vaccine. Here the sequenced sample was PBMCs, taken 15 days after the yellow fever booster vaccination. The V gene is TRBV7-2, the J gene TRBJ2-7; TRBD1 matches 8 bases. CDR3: CASSRSRDRTFYF. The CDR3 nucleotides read TGTGCCAGCAGCCGAAGCCGGGACAGGACCTTTTACTTC.